This passage covers 27 T cell receptor beta chains from one sample sequenced in a study of cytomegalovirus exposure and HLA in healthy donors. PCR used 60 Vbeta primers and 13 Jbeta primers. Libraries were prepared by immunoSEQ multiplex PCR; TCRdb keeps only in-frame clonotypes and omits some of them. The data hold 60,000 or so clones, with roughly 87% observed a single time. The sample was PBMCs. These receptors were taken from a female donor in good health and CMV-seronegative.

This rearrangement joins TRBV7-9 to TRBJ2-7, with 8 positions matching TRBD1. Looked up from germline, CDR1 is SEHNR and CDR2 is FQNEAQ (reference sequence). Germline trimming cut 3 bases from V and 2 bases from J; bases unmatched to any gene: 3. There are 14 residues in the CDR3. The CDR3: CASSFLQGAYEQYF. Here the CDR3 DNA reads TGTGCCAGCAGCTTCCTACAGGGGGCCTACGAGCAGTACTTC.

The chain links TRBV6-1 to TRBJ2-3; TRBD1 agrees at 7 bases. There are 15 residues in the CDR3. Looked up from germline, CDR1 is MNHNS and CDR2 is SASEGT. The V gene end was trimmed by 6 bases and the J gene end by 2 bases; junction bases not matched to a gene: 8. CDR3 nucleotides: TGTGCCAGCAGCCCCACAGGGGTCCACACAGATACGCAGTATTTT. Translated, it gives CASSPTGVHTDTQYF.

The V gene is TRBV27, the J gene TRBJ1-5, with D possibly matching TRBD1 (6 bases). The CDR3 length is 14 residues. The V end was cut by 6 bases, the J end by 3 bases, with 12 bases between. The germline CDR1 and CDR2 sequences are MNHEY and SMNVEV (reference sequence). The CDR3 bases are TGTGCCAGCAGACAGGGTACCCCCAATCAGCCCCAGCATTTT. Protein product: CASRQGTPNQPQHF.

The chain couples TRBV18 to TRBJ2-3; 14 bases fit TRBD2. The CDR3 covers 18 residues. Germline CDR1 reads KGHSH; CDR2 reads LQKENI. V shed 3 bases and J 0 bases; nucleotides not matched to a gene: 5. The CDR3 nucleotides read TGTGCCAGCTCACCGTTGGGACTAGCGGGAGTTAGCACAGATACGCAGTATTTT. It translates to CASSPLGLAGVSTDTQYF.

The chain combines TRBV27 with TRBJ2-7; D may be TRBD2 (6 bases). Trimming took off 6 bases at V and 5 bases at J, with 23 bases between the two ends. Germline V lookup: CDR1 MNHEY, CDR2 SMNVEV (reference sequence). The CDR3 loop spans 16 amino acids. CDR3 in DNA: TGTGCCAGCAGCGTCTCCCGGGGGATCTCGGTCAACGAGCAGTACTTC. It yields the protein CASSVSRGISVNEQYF.

The V gene is TRBV9, the J gene TRBJ1-1; perhaps TRBD1 as D (6 bases). This CDR3 has 17 residues. Germline V gene data show CDR1 as SGDLS and CDR2 as YYNGEE. V lost 4 bases, J lost 3 bases, and 22 bases lay in between. This chain's CDR3 is CASSPRGVRGADTEAFF. The CDR3 DNA sequence: TGTGCCAGCAGCCCCCGGGGGGTTAGGGGGGCGGACACTGAAGCTTTCTTT.

The table lists this clone with a count of one. An end of the junction differs from the germline gene, which may be a read error. This chain connects TRBV11-2 to TRBJ1-2, with 7 bases aligning to TRBD1. Germline lookup yields CDR1 SGHAT and CDR2 FQNNGV. This CDR3 has 15 residues. The CDR3 protein is CASSRRQGGPYDYTF. Here the CDR3 DNA reads TGTGCCAGCAGCCGTAGACAGGGAGGTCCCTATGACTACACCTTC. The whole variable domain, filled in from reference TRBV11-2 and TRBJ1-2, reads EAGVAQSPRYKIIEKRQSVAFWCNPISGHATLYWYQQILGQGPKLLIQFQNNGVVDDSQLPKDRFSAERLKGVDSTLKIQPAKLEDSAVYLCASSRRQGGPYDYTFGSGTRLTVV.

The chain employs TRBV18 and TRBJ1-1; D gene unclear. The V gene lost 0 bases and the J gene lost 1 base, with 12 bases spanning the gap. Germline V gene data show CDR1 as KGHSH and CDR2 as LQKENI. CDR3 length: 16 residues. CDR3 region: CASSPPTDVPNTEAFF. CDR3 nucleotides: TGTGCCAGCTCACCACCCACAGACGTCCCGAACACTGAAGCTTTCTTT.

The chain joins TRBV6-1 to TRBJ2-3, with 9 bases fitting TRBD2. The CDR3 is made up of 12 amino acids. Germline V gene lookup returns CDR1 MNHNS and CDR2 SASEGT. The CDR3 spells CAGGRGTDTQYF. CDR3 nucleotides: TGTGCGGGCGGGAGGGGCACAGATACGCAGTATTTT.

In its sample, this clone was seen a few times. The chain is built from TRBV6-5 and TRBJ2-5, with D perhaps TRBD2 (5 bases). The CDR3 length is 11 residues. The germline V gene encodes CDR1 MNHEY and CDR2 SVGAGI. Trimming pared 5 bases from V and 7 bases from J, leaving 8 bases between. CDR3 residues: CASSHGGTQYF. CDR3 nucleotides: TGTGCCAGCAGTCACGGAGGGACCCAGTACTTC.

V and J are TRBV7-8 and TRBJ1-2; D call uncertain. CDR3 length: 12 amino acids. Trimming stripped 1 base from V and 7 bases from J, with 7 bases between. Germline lookup yields CDR1 SGHVS and CDR2 FQNEAQ. The CDR3 here is CASSLGSGGYTF. The CDR3 nucleotides read TGTGCCAGCAGCTTAGGGTCGGGTGGCTACACCTTC.

The rearrangement joins TRBV7-8 to TRBJ2-3; no clear D. Germline assignment: CDR1 SGHVS and CDR2 FQNEAQ. This CDR3 region has 14 residues. The ends were cut back, 3 bases at V and 2 bases at J, with 9 bases in the middle. CDR3 protein: CASSLRRHTDTQYF. CDR3 bases: TGTGCCAGCAGCTTGCGTCGCCACACAGATACGCAGTATTTT.

The chain couples TRBV4-3 to TRBJ1-2; D remains ambiguous. The CDR3 spans 15 residues. V was cut by 0 bases and J by 6 bases, with 14 bases left in between. Germline assignment: CDR1 LGHNA and CDR2 YSLEER. The CDR3 region is CASSQDLDRRDGYTF. CDR3 nucleotide sequence: TGCGCCAGCAGCCAAGATTTGGACCGGCGGGATGGCTACACCTTC.

The chain carries TRBV13 and TRBJ2-7; D possibly corresponds to TRBD2 (6 bases). The CDR3 contains 14 residues. The V end was cut by 0 bases, the J end by 6 bases, with 12 bases between. CDR1 PRHDT and CDR2 FYEKMQ come from the germline V gene (reference sequence). DNA for the CDR3: TGTGCCAGCAGCTTAGGCTTCGACGGGGGCGAGCAGTACTTC. Translation gives CASSLGFDGGEQYF.

The rearrangement links TRBV29-1 to TRBJ2-1; 11 positions agree with TRBD1. The junction had 2 bases not matched to a gene; V was cut back by 3 bases and J by 4 bases. The CDR3 totals 14 residues. CDR1 and CDR2 from the germline V gene are SQVTM and ANQGSEA. Here the CDR3 reads CSVEGTGGYNEQFF. In DNA, the CDR3 is TGCAGCGTTGAGGGGACAGGGGGTTACAATGAGCAGTTCTTC.

This clone came up once. The V call is TRBV5-4, the J call TRBJ2-3, with 8 bases lining up with TRBD2. The length of the CDR3 is 15 residues. CDR1 SGHNT and CDR2 YYREEE come from the germline V gene (reference sequence). V gave up 4 bases and J gave up 0 bases; unmatched junction bases: 4. CDR3 region: CASSLTSESTDTQYF. The CDR3, as DNA: TGTGCCAGCAGCCTGACTAGCGAGAGCACAGATACGCAGTATTTT.

The chain couples TRBV6-1 to TRBJ2-3; maybe TRBD1 (5 bases). Trimming took off 6 bases at V and 1 base at J, with 11 bases between the two ends. The germline V gene encodes CDR1 MNHNS and CDR2 SASEGT. The CDR3 has 14 residues. This CDR3 is CASRDTSRTDTQYF. DNA for the CDR3: TGTGCCAGCAGGGACACGTCCCGCACAGATACGCAGTATTTT.

The J gene is TRBJ2-7, the V gene TRBV7-9; 9 bases agree with TRBD2. The length of the CDR3 is 15 residues. Germline V gene lookup returns CDR1 SEHNR and CDR2 FQNEAQ (reference sequence). Losses at the gene ends were 3 bases for V and 6 bases for J; bases not matched to a gene: 9. CDR3 nucleotides: TGTGCCAGCAGCTTGGGGCGGGAGGGGGTCGGCGAGCAGTACTTC. Translated, it gives CASSLGREGVGEQYF.

This chain connects TRBV30 to TRBJ2-7; D gene unclear. Trimming cost V 0 bases and J 0 bases, with 6 bases left between them. The CDR3 runs 13 residues. Germline loops: CDR1 GTSNPN, CDR2 SVGIG (reference sequence). CDR3 loop: CAWSVLGSYEQYF. The CDR3 DNA reads TGTGCCTGGAGTGTACTCGGCTCCTACGAGCAGTACTTC.

The V gene is TRBV30, the J gene TRBJ1-6; D is undetermined. The CDR3 covers 12 residues. Trimming left V 2 bases short and J 4 bases short, with 3 bases between. In germline, CDR1 is GTSNPN, CDR2 SVGIG (reference sequence). The CDR3 nucleotides are TGTGCCTGGAGTTCGTATAATTCACCCCTCCACTTT. Translation gives CAWSSYNSPLHF.

The V gene is TRBV2, the J gene TRBJ1-5; 7 positions match TRBD1. This CDR3 is 15 amino acids long. Germline assignment: CDR1 SNHLY and CDR2 FYNNEI. V lost 5 bases and J lost 4; bases outside the gene matches: 8. The DNA of the CDR3 is TGTGCCAGCAGTAAGGACAGGAGATGGAATCAGCCCCAGCATTTT. As protein: CASSKDRRWNQPQHF. The full variable domain, in which reference TRBV2 and TRBJ1-5 provide the parts outside the CDR3, is EPEVTQTPSHQVTQMGQEVILRCVPISNHLYFYWYRQILGQKVEFLVSFYNNEISEKSEIFDDQFSVERPDGSNFTLKIRSTKLEDSAMYFCASSKDRRWNQPQHFGDGTRLSIL.

The genes are TRBV2 and TRBJ1-3, with D perhaps TRBD1 (6 bases). Trimming stripped 8 bases from V and 3 bases from J, with 17 bases between. This CDR3 contains 15 residues. Germline V lookup: CDR1 SNHLY, CDR2 FYNNEI. The CDR3 coding sequence is TGTGCCAGCGCTCTACAGGGAAGGGGTGGAAACACCATATATTTT. Its translation: CASALQGRGGNTIYF.

J is TRBJ2-5 and V is TRBV5-4; TRBD2 agrees at 11 bases. CDR3 length: 16 amino acids. Germline lookup yields CDR1 SGHNT and CDR2 YYREEE (reference sequence). The V and J ends lost 0 bases and 7 bases, in that order; junction bases with no gene match: 8. The CDR3 region is CASSLALSGGGRTQYF. For the CDR3, the DNA is TGTGCCAGCAGCTTGGCCCTTAGCGGGGGGGGGCGGACCCAGTACTTC.

The rearrangement links TRBV30 to TRBJ2-5; 11 bases are shared with TRBD2. Germline CDR1 GTSNPN, CDR2 SVGIG (reference sequence). The J segment lost 4 bases and the V segment lost 0 bases, leaving 4 bases of the junction unmatched. This CDR3 comprises 15 residues. CDR3 in amino acids: CAWSVRLAGGETQYF. The CDR3 DNA sequence: TGTGCCTGGAGTGTCAGGCTAGCGGGAGGAGAGACCCAGTACTTC.

The gene calls are TRBV11-3 and TRBJ2-3, with 9 bases lining up with TRBD1. This CDR3 contains 19 residues. The junction had 18 bases not matched to a gene; V was cut back by 6 bases and J by 2 bases. Germline assignment: CDR1 SGHNT and CDR2 YENEEA. The DNA of the CDR3 is TGTGCCAGCAGTACGGCCCGGCACAATGGGACAGGGTACACAGATACGCAGTATTTT. Translated: CASSTARHNGTGYTDTQYF.

This chain joins TRBV5-1 and TRBJ2-1; D might be TRBD2 (6 bases). The CDR3 has 12 residues. Deletions cut 7 bases from V and 7 bases from J, with 12 bases between. Germline assignment: CDR1 SGHRS and CDR2 YFSETQ. In DNA, the CDR3 is TGCGCCAGCTCTCTGGGGGGAAATGAGCAGTTCTTC. Residues: CASSLGGNEQFF.

The V and J genes are TRBV27 and TRBJ2-7; TRBD1 might be the D (6 bases). The CDR3 runs to 15 residues. V lost 5 bases and J lost 4, with 18 bases in between. Germline V gene sequence: CDR1 MNHEY, CDR2 SMNVEV (reference sequence). The CDR3 spells CASSTQGHGEYEQYF. Here the CDR3 DNA reads TGTGCCAGCAGTACCCAGGGACACGGCGAGTACGAGCAGTACTTC.